A single sample is the source of the 14 T cell receptor beta chains below, sequenced in a study of T cell responses to AZD1222 COVID-19 vaccine. TCRdb's table, derived via immunoSEQ multiplex PCR, lists solely in-frame clones and lacks some. The sample has about 49,000 clones, 65% to 85% seen once; the top ten hold more than 20%. Here the sequenced sample was peripheral blood, taken on day 0 of MenACWY control vaccination. All receptors come from an adult in good health.

V gene TRBV2 combines with J gene TRBJ2-3, with 8 bases matching TRBD1. The CDR3 loop spans 16 amino acids. J lost 4 bases, V lost 4 bases, and 10 bases had no gene match. Germline values: CDR1 SNHLY, CDR2 FYNNEI. DNA for the CDR3: TGTGCCAGCAGTGGTCCCCGGGCAGGGGGCCCAGATACGCAGTATTTT. It translates to CASSGPRAGGPDTQYF.

The rearrangement joins TRBV20-1 to TRBJ2-7, with a tentative D call TRBD1 (5 bases). This CDR3 comprises 12 residues. The V end was cut by 3 bases, the J end by 3 bases, with 9 bases between. Germline CDR1 is DFQATT and CDR2 is SNEGSKA (reference sequence). The chain's CDR3 is CSASLTGYEQYF. CDR3 DNA sequence: TGCAGTGCTAGTTTAACAGGCTACGAGCAGTACTTC.

The chain combines TRBV30 with TRBJ1-4, with 7 bases identical to TRBD1. The germline CDR1 and CDR2 sequences are GTSNPN and SVGIG (reference sequence). With 2 bases clipped from V and 8 bases from J, the junction kept 8 bases outside the gene matches. The CDR3 loop spans 14 amino acids. CDR3 sequence (DNA): TGTGCCTGGAGTCGACAGGGAGCTAGGGAAAAACTGTTTTTT. Translated, it gives CAWSRQGAREKLFF. Combining the CDR3 with reference TRBV30 and TRBJ1-4 gives the whole variable domain SQTIHQWPATLVQPVGSPLSLECTVEGTSNPNLYWYRQAAGRGLQLLFYSVGIGQISSEVPQNLSASRPQDRQFILSSKKLLLSDSGFYLCAWSRQGAREKLFFGSGTQLSVL.

The chain recombines TRBV5-6 with TRBJ1-5; TRBD1 aligns across 10 bases. The V gene's germline CDR1 is SGHDT and CDR2 YYEEEE. The CDR3 totals 16 residues. The V and J ends lost 2 bases and 4 bases, in that order; junction bases with no gene match: 6. The CDR3 is CASSLRTGGRNQPQHF. The CDR3 nucleotides read TGTGCCAGCAGCTTAAGGACAGGGGGAAGGAATCAGCCCCAGCATTTT.

This chain links TRBV18 with TRBJ1-4; possibly TRBD1 for D (5 bases). V was trimmed by 6 bases and J by 5 bases, leaving 13 bases between them. The CDR3 consists of 14 residues. Looked up from germline, CDR1 is KGHSH and CDR2 is LQKENI. This CDR3 is CASSPGGNNEKLFF. In DNA, the CDR3 is TGTGCCAGCTCCCCCGGGGGAAACAATGAAAAACTGTTTTTT. Together with reference TRBV18 and TRBJ1-4, the CDR3 gives the full variable domain: NAGVMQNPRHLVRRRGQEARLRCSPMKGHSHVYWYRQLPEEGLKFMVYLQKENIIDESGMPKERFSAEFPKEGPSILRIQQVVRGDSAAYFCASSPGGNNEKLFFGSGTQLSVL.

This clone was seen once. This chain uses TRBV3-1 (or the pseudogene TRBV3-2) with TRBJ1-1, with 7 bases that match TRBD1. The CDR3 loop spans 15 amino acids. The V and J ends lost 1 base and 3 bases, in that order; junction bases with no gene match: 5. Per germline, CDR1 LGHDT and CDR2 YNNKEL (reference sequence). The CDR3 loop is CASSQGTGRDTEAFF. The CDR3 coding sequence is TGTGCCAGCAGCCAAGGGACAGGTAGGGACACTGAAGCTTTCTTT.

The gene calls are TRBV28 and TRBJ1-5; D unresolved. V lost 8 bases to trimming and J lost 3 bases, with 20 bases between them. The CDR3 sequence is 16 residues long. Germline V gene sequence: CDR1 MDHEN, CDR2 SYDVKM. CDR3 DNA: TGTGCCAGCCTGGGTTTGTTGGGGAGGTTCAATCAGCCCCAGCATTTT. Its translation is CASLGLLGRFNQPQHF. The whole variable domain, filled in from reference TRBV28 and TRBJ1-5, reads DVKVTQSSRYLVKRTGEKVFLECVQDMDHENMFWYRQDPGLGLRLIYFSYDVKMKEKGDIPEGYSVSREKKERFSLILESASTNQTSMYLCASLGLLGRFNQPQHFGDGTRLSIL.

The CDR3 nucleotides are TGTGCCAGCAGCGTTAACGGGGTAGGCAATCAGCCCCAGCATTTT. Translation: CASSVNGVGNQPQHF. The J gene is TRBJ1-5, the V gene TRBV11-2; D remains unclear. Per the germline V gene, CDR1 is SGHAT and CDR2 is FQNNGV. V was trimmed by 5 bases and J by 2 bases, leaving 13 bases between them. The CDR3 spans 15 residues.

The chain recombines TRBV9 with TRBJ2-1, with D tentatively TRBD2 (6 bases). CDR3 length: 16 amino acids. In germline, CDR1 is SGDLS, CDR2 YYNGEE. V was trimmed by 0 bases and J by 0 bases, leaving 10 bases between them. The CDR3 is CASSVVEGSSYNEQFF. CDR3 DNA: TGTGCCAGCAGCGTAGTGGAGGGGAGCTCCTACAATGAGCAGTTCTTC.

The chain employs TRBV11-2 and TRBJ1-1, with 8 bases lining up with TRBD1. The V gene end was trimmed by 2 bases and the J gene end by 5 bases; junction bases not matched to a gene: 7. The CDR3 runs to 15 residues. Germline V gene lookup returns CDR1 SGHAT and CDR2 FQNNGV. The CDR3, as DNA: TGTGCCAGCAGCTTAACCCCGGACAGGGAAACTGAAGCTTTCTTT. Translating gives CASSLTPDRETEAFF.

CDR3 sequence: CASKPGEEETQYF. CDR3 bases: TGTGCCAGTAAACCAGGGGAGGAGGAGACCCAGTACTTC. The V gene is TRBV7-9, the J gene TRBJ2-5; D may correspond to TRBD1 or TRBD2 (6 bases each). The V end was cut by 9 bases, the J end by 5 bases, with 16 bases between. The germline V gene has CDR1 SEHNR and CDR2 FQNEAQ (reference sequence). The CDR3 is made up of 13 amino acids.

This chain uses TRBV3-1 (or the pseudogene TRBV3-2) with TRBJ1-2; no clear D gene. CDR1 is LGHDT and CDR2 is YNNKEL in the germline V gene (reference sequence). CDR3 size: 15 residues. V lost 0 bases and J lost 0, with 8 bases in between. CDR3 loop: CASSQDSGSNYGYTF. The CDR3 nucleotides read TGTGCCAGCAGCCAAGATTCGGGGTCTAACTATGGCTACACCTTC.

The V call is TRBV2, the J call TRBJ1-1, with D uncertain. The CDR3 length is 13 residues. Germline V gene sequence: CDR1 SNHLY, CDR2 FYNNEI. Trimming removed 7 bases at V and 0 bases at J, with 9 bases between. The CDR3 bases are TGTGCCAGCAACAAGGACGTGAACACTGAAGCTTTCTTT. Its protein is CASNKDVNTEAFF. The full variable domain, completed using reference TRBV2 and TRBJ1-1, is EPEVTQTPSHQVTQMGQEVILRCVPISNHLYFYWYRQILGQKVEFLVSFYNNEISEKSEIFDDQFSVERPDGSNFTLKIRSTKLEDSAMYFCASNKDVNTEAFFGQGTRLTVV.

This chain joins TRBV3-1 (or the pseudogene TRBV3-2) and TRBJ2-1, with unresolved D. This CDR3 has 14 amino acids. Germline lookup yields CDR1 LGHDT and CDR2 YNNKEL (reference sequence). The V gene lost 1 base and the J gene lost 4 bases, with 8 bases spanning the gap. The CDR3 here is CASSQVSGYNEQFF. The CDR3 nucleotides read TGTGCCAGCAGCCAAGTATCAGGTTACAATGAGCAGTTCTTC.